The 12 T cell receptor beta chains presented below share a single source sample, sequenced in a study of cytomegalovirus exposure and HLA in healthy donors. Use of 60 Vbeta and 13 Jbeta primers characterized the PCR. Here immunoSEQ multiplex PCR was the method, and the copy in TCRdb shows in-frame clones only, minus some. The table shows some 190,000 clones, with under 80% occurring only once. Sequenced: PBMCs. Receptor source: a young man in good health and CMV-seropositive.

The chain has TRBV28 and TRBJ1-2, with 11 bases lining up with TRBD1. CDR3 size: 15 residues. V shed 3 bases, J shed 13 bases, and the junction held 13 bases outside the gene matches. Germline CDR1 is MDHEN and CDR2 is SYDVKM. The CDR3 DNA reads TGTGCCAGCAGTTTTGGGACAGGGGGAGGCCTTAGGTGCACCTTC. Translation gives CASSFGTGGGLRCTF.

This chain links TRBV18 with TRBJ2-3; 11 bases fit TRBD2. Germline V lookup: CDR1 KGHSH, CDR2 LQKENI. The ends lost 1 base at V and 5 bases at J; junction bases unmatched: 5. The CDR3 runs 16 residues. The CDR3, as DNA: TGTGCCAGCTCACCACGTGGGACTAGCGGTGGAGATACGCAGTATTTT. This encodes CASSPRGTSGGDTQYF.

This chain's CDR3 is CASSLRGQGAMKGTYNEQFF. The DNA for the CDR3 is TGTGCCAGCAGCTTAAGGGGACAGGGGGCTATGAAAGGAACCTACAATGAGCAGTTCTTC. This sequence joins TRBV7-3 and TRBJ2-1, with 12 nucleotides matching TRBD1. Germline CDR1 is SGHTA and CDR2 is FQGTGA. Trimming removed 1 base from V and 2 bases from J; junction bases left unmatched: 12. CDR3 length: 20 residues.

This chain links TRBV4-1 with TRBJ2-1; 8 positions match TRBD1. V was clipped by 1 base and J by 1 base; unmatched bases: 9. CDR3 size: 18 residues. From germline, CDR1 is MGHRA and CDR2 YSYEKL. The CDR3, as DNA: TGCGCCAGCAGCCAAGGGGGGTTGACAGGGGATTCCTACAATGAGCAGTTCTTC. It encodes CASSQGGLTGDSYNEQFF.

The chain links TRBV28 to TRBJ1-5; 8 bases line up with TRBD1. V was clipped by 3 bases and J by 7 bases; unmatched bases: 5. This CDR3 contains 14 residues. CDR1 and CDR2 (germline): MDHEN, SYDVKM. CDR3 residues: CASSLPTGGQPQHF. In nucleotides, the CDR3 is TGTGCCAGCAGTTTGCCTACAGGGGGACAGCCCCAGCATTTT. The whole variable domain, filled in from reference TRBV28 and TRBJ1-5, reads DVKVTQSSRYLVKRTGEKVFLECVQDMDHENMFWYRQDPGLGLRLIYFSYDVKMKEKGDIPEGYSVSREKKERFSLILESASTNQTSMYLCASSLPTGGQPQHFGDGTRLSIL.

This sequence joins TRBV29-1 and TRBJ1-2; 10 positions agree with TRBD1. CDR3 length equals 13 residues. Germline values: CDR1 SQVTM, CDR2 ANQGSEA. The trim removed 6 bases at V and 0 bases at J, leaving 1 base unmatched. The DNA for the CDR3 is TGCAGCGTCGGACAGGGGGCTAACTATGGCTACACCTTC. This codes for CSVGQGANYGYTF.

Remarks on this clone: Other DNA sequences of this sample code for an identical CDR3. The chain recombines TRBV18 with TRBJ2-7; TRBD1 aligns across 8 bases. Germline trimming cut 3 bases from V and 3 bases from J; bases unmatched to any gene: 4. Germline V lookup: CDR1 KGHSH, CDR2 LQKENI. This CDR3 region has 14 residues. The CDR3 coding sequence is TGTGCCAGCTCACCGGGAACAGGGGGCTACGAGCAGTACTTC. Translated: CASSPGTGGYEQYF.

CDR3 sequence reads: CASSEGLAEYNEQFF. CDR3 in DNA: TGTGCCAGCAGCGAGGGACTTGCCGAGTACAATGAGCAGTTCTTC. V and J are TRBV9 and TRBJ2-1; D is perhaps TRBD2 (6 bases). The CDR3 is 15 amino acids. In germline, CDR1 is SGDLS, CDR2 YYNGEE. The germline V and J ends were trimmed by 3 bases and 4 bases, with 14 bases remaining between them.

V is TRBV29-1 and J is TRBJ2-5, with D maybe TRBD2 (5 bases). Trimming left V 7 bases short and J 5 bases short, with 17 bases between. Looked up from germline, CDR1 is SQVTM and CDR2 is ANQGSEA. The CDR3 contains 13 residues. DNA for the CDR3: TGCAGCGGAGCCCCTACTAGAAAGGAGACCCAGTACTTC. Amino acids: CSGAPTRKETQYF.

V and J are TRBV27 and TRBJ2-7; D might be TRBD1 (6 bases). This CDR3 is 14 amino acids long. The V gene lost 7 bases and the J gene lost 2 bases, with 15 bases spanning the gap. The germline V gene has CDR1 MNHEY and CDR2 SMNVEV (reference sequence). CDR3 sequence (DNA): TGTGCCAGCAAACATAAGGGGGACGCCTACGAGCAGTACTTC. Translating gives CASKHKGDAYEQYF.

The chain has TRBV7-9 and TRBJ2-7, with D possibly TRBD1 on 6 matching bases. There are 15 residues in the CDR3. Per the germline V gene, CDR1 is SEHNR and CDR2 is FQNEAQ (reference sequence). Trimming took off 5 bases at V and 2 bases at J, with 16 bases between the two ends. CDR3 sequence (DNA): TGTGCCAGCAGCCTAGTGGGGGCTCGGACCTACGAGCAGTACTTC. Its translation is CASSLVGARTYEQYF.

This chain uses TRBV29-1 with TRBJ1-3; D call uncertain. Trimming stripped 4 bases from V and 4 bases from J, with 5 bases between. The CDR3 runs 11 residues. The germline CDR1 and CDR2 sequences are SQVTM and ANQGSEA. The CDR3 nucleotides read TGCAGCGTTGTTTCAGGAAACACCATATATTTT. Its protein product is CSVVSGNTIYF.